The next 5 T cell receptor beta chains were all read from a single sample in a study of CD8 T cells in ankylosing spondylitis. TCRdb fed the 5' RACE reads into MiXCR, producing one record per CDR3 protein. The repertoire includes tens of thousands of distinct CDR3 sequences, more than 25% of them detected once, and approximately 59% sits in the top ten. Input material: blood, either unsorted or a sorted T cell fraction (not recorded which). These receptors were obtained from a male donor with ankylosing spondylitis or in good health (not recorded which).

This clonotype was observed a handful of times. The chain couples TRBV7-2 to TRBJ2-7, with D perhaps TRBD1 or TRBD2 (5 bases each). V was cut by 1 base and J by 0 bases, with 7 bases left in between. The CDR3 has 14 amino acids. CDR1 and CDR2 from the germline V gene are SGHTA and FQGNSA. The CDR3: CASSLGGASYEQYF. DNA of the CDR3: TGTGCCAGCAGCTTAGGAGGGGCCTCCTACGAGCAGTACTTC.

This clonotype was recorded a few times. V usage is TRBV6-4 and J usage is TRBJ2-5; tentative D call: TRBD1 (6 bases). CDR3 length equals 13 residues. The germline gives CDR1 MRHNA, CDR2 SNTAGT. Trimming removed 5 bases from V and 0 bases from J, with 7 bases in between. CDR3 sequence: CASSRQDQETQYF. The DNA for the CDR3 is TGTGCCAGCAGTCGACAGGACCAAGAGACCCAGTACTTC.

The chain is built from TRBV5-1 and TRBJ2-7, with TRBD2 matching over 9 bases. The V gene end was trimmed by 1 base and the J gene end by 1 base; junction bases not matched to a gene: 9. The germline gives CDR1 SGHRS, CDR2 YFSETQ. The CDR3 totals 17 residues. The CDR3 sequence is CASSLLSSGSRSYEQYF. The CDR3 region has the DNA TGCGCCAGCAGCTTGTTAAGTAGCGGGAGTCGATCCTACGAGCAGTACTTC.

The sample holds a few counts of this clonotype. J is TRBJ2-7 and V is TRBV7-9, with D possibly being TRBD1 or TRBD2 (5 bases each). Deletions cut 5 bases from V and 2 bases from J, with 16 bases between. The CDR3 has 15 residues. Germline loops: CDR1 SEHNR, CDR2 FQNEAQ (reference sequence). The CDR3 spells CASSLNSAGTYEQYF. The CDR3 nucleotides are TGTGCCAGCAGCCTCAATAGCGCAGGGACCTACGAGCAGTACTTC.

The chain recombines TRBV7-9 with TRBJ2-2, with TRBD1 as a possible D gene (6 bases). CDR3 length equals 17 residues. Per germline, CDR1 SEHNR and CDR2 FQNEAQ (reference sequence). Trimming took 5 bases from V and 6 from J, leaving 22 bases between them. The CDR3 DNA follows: TGTGCCAGCAGCGCAGCGGCAGGGGAGCATCCCGCCGGGGAGCTGTTTTTT. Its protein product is CASSAAAGEHPAGELFF.